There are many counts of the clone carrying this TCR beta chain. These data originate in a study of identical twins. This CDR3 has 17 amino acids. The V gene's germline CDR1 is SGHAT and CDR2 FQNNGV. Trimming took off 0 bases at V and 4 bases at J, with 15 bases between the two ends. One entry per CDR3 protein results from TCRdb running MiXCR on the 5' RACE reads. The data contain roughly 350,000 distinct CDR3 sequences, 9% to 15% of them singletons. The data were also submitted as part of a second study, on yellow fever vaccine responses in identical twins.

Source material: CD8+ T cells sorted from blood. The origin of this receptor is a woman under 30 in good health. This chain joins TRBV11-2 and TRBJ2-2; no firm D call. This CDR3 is CASSLDWRLGGTGELFF. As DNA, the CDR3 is TGTGCCAGCAGCTTAGATTGGCGCCTCGGCGGCACCGGGGAGCTGTTTTTT.